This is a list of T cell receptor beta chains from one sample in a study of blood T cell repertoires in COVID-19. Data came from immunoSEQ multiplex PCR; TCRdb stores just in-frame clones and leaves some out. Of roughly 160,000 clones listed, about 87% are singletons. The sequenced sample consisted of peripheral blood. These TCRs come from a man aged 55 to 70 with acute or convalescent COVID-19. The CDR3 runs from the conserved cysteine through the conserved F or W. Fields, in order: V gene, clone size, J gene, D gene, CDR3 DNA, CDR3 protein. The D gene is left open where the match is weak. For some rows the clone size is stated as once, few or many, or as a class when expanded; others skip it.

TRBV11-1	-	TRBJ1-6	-	TGTGCCAGCAGCAACCCCATGACAGGAAAATATTCACCCCTCCACTTT	CASSNPMTGKYSPLHF
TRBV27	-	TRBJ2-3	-	TGTGCCAGCAGTCAGAACACAGATACGCAGTATTTT	CASSQNTDTQYF
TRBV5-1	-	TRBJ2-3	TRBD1	TGCGTCACAAAGAGAGGGGGCGCGGGAGATACGCAGTATTTT	CVTKRGGAGDTQYF
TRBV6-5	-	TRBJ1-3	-	TGTGCCAGCAGTTACCACCGGCGGGGTGGAAACACCATATATTTT	CASSYHRRGGNTIYF
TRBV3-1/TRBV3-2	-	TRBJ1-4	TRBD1	TGTGCCAGCAGCCCGACAGGGATGGAAAAACTGTTTTTT	CASSPTGMEKLFF
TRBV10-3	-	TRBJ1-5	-	TGTGCCATCAGTGAGTCGACATCCCATCAGCCCCAGCATTTT	CAISESTSHQPQHF
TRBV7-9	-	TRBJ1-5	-	TGTGCCAGCAGCTTAGCAGGAGATCAGCCCCAGCATTTT	CASSLAGDQPQHF
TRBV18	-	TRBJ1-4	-	TGTGCCAGCTCTGAGCAGGGGCCAAATGAAAAACTGTTTTTT	CASSEQGPNEKLFF
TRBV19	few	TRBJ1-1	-	TGTGCCAGCTCCCCGGGCAGGGGGAACACTGAAGCTTTCTTT	CASSPGRGNTEAFF
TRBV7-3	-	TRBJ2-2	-	TGTGCCAGCAGCCCTACAGGGGGGGCGAACACCGGGGAGCTGTTTTTT	CASSPTGGANTGELFF
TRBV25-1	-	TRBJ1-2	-	TGTGCCAGCAGTGAATTTGGCAGACTCTATGGCTACACCTTC	CASSEFGRLYGYTF
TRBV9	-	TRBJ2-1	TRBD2	TGTGCCAGCAGCGTAGCGGGAGGGCTCGATGAGCAGTTCTTC	CASSVAGGLDEQFF
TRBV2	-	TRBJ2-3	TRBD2	TGTGCCAGCAGTGATCCTCTAGCGGGAGGCGGCACATGGGGCACAGATACGCAGTATTTT	CASSDPLAGGGTWGTDTQYF
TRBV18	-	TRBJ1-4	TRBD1	TGTGCCAGCTCACCGGACAGGGCTAGTAATGAAAAACTGTTTTTT	CASSPDRASNEKLFF
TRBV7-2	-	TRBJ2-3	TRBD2	TGTGCCAGCAGCCCACGGGCTAGCGGGAGCGGAGATACGCAGTATTTT	CASSPRASGSGDTQYF
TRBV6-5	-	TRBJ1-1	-	TGTGCCAGCATCGGAACCGGGAGGACTGAAGCTTTCTTT	CASIGTGRTEAFF
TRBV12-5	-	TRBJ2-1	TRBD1	TGTGCTAGTGGTTTGGGTGGGACAGGAGTCTACAATGAGCAGTTCTTC	CASGLGGTGVYNEQFF
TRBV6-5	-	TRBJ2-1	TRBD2	TGTGCCAGCGGACTAGCGGGGCCTAGGAATGAGCAGTTCTTC	CASGLAGPRNEQFF
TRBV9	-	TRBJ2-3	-	TGTGCCAGCAGCACCCCTAGAGATCACACAGATACGCAGTATTTT	CASSTPRDHTDTQYF
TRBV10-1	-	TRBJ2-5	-	TGCGCCAGCAGTGAGTCGGCAGGGTCGGAGACCCAGTACTTC	CASSESAGSETQYF
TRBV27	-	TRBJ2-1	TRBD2	TGTGCCAGCAGCGCCCCGGGACTAGCGGGATACAATGAGCAGTTCTTC	CASSAPGLAGYNEQFF
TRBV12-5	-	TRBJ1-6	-	TGTGCTAGTGGTCAAGACAGGCTCTCCTATAATTCACCCCTCCACTTT	CASGQDRLSYNSPLHF
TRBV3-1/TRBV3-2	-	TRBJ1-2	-	TGTGCCAGCAGCCAACCCAAGGACACCACTAACTATGGCTACACCTTC	CASSQPKDTTNYGYTF
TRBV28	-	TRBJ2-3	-	TGTGCCAGCACCCTAGGTGGGCAGGGTGGGGATACGCAGTATTTT	CASTLGGQGGDTQYF
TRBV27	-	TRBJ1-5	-	TGTGCCAGCGCAGGACAGAGCAATCAGCCCCAGCATTTT	CASAGQSNQPQHF
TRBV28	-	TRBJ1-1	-	TGTGCCAGCACCCCCACCGGAGTGCGGATGAACACTGAAGCTTTCTTT	CASTPTGVRMNTEAFF
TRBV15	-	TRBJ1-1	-	TGTGCCACCAGGGAACGGGGGAGCACTGAAGCTTTCTTT	CATRERGSTEAFF
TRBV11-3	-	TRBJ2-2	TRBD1	TGTGCCAGCAGCTTCGGACCACGACAGGGCCCTACGAACACCGGGGAGCTGTTTTTT	CASSFGPRQGPTNTGELFF
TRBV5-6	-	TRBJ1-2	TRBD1	TGTGCCACTAAGGCTCTCCGGGACAGGGGGTTCGACTATGGCTACACCTTC	CATKALRDRGFDYGYTF
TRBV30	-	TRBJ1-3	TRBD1	TGTGCCTGGGATACAGGGGGACCTGGAAACACCATATATTTT	CAWDTGGPGNTIYF
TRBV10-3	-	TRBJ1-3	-	TGTGCCATCAGTCCAGGTGCAACTGGAAACACCATATATTTT	CAISPGATGNTIYF
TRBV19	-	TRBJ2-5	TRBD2	TGTGCCAGTAGTATGGGACTAGCGGGAGCGCGAGAGACCCAGTACTTC	CASSMGLAGARETQYF
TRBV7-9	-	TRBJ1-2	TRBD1	TGTGCCAGCAGCTCCCAACAGGGGCGGAACTATGGCTACACCTTC	CASSSQQGRNYGYTF
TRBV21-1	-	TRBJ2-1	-	TGTGCCAGCAGCAAAGAGCCGGGGAGCTCCTACAATGAGCAGTTCTTC	CASSKEPGSSYNEQFF
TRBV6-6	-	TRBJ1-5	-	TGTGCCAGCAGTTACTCTATCGGTCAGCCCCAGCATTTT	CASSYSIGQPQHF